This is a list of T cell receptor beta chains from one sample in a study of OX40 agonist ivuxolimab in advanced cancers. Repertoires were generated with immunoSEQ multiplex PCR, while TCRdb's copy carries only in-frame clones and drops some. The repertoire holds 30,000 to 45,000 clones, with 75% to 90% as singletons. The sequencing here drew on CD4+ or CD8+ T cells sorted from blood, taken in a trial of the OX40 agonist ivuxolimab. These receptors all stem from an adult with an advanced solid tumor such as melanoma, head and neck, liver or kidney cancer. CDR3s include the opening cysteine and the closing phenylalanine or tryptophan. A D gene is named only where the DNA matches it firmly. Clone size is shown for a subset of rows, as once, few, many or a class of expanded clone.

d_call | j_call | clone_size | v_call | cdr3_aa | cdr3_nt
TRBD2 | TRBJ2-5 | . | TRBV5-3 | CARSLCGSPETQYF | TGTGCCAGAAGCTTGTGCGGGAGTCCGGAGACCCAGTACTTC
TRBD2 | TRBJ2-5 | . | TRBV7-3 | CASSSSGASGETQYF | TGTGCCAGCTCTTCTAGCGGGGCGTCCGGAGAGACCCAGTACTTC
TRBD2 | TRBJ2-3 | . | TRBV7-3 | CASRRTSANTDTQYF | TGTGCCAGCAGACGGACTAGCGCAAACACAGATACGCAGTATTTT
TRBD2 | TRBJ2-1 | . | TRBV7-2 | CASRRQTSGGGNEQFF | TGTGCCAGCAGACGTCAGACTAGCGGAGGCGGAAATGAGCAGTTCTTC
. | TRBJ1-3 | . | TRBV9 | CASSVAGGAVGNTIYF | TGTGCCAGCAGCGTAGCAGGAGGGGCAGTAGGAAACACCATATATTTT
. | TRBJ2-2 | once | TRBV6-5 | CASRQNQGTGELFF | TGTGCCAGCAGACAGAATCAGGGCACCGGGGAGCTGTTTTTT
. | TRBJ2-6 | . | TRBV5-3 | CARSCLAGTATSGANVLTF | TGTGCCAGAAGCTGTTTGGCGGGGACAGCTACTTCTGGGGCCAACGTCCTGACTTTC
TRBD1 | TRBJ2-1 | . | TRBV5-6 | CASSLQGAQSYNEQFF | TGTGCCAGCAGCTTGCAGGGGGCGCAGTCCTACAATGAGCAGTTCTTC
. | TRBJ2-1 | . | TRBV7-2 | CASSFWLATSNEQFF | TGTGCCAGCAGCTTTTGGCTAGCCACCTCAAATGAGCAGTTCTTC
. | TRBJ2-2 | . | TRBV7-2 | CASSPDGPTGATGELFF | TGTGCCAGCAGCCCGGACGGGCCTACTGGAGCCACCGGGGAGCTGTTTTTT
TRBD1 | TRBJ2-1 | . | TRBV14 | CASSLQPGQGASTLVDEQFF | TGTGCCAGCAGCCTTCAACCGGGACAGGGGGCGAGTACATTGGTCGATGAGCAGTTCTTC
. | TRBJ2-7 | . | TRBV7-9 | CASSLAGGLGYEQYF | TGTGCCAGCAGCTTAGCCGGGGGACTTGGGTACGAGCAGTACTTC
. | TRBJ2-1 | . | TRBV12-5 | CASGLDRRGVNEQFF | TGTGCTAGTGGTTTGGACCGGCGAGGGGTCAATGAGCAGTTCTTC
TRBD1 | TRBJ2-5 | . | TRBV4-1 | CASSQGPGQGAGETQYF | TGCGCCAGCAGCCAAGGTCCGGGACAGGGGGCGGGAGAGACCCAGTACTTC
TRBD2 | TRBJ2-2 | . | TRBV9 | CASSAGTSGIHGELFF | TGTGCCAGCAGCGCCGGGACTAGCGGGATTCACGGGGAGCTGTTTTTT
. | TRBJ2-7 | few | TRBV28 | CASSEQGYEQYF | TGTGCCAGCAGCGAACAGGGTTACGAGCAGTACTTC
TRBD1 | TRBJ1-6 | few | TRBV6-1 | CASSDIRQGRTPLHF | TGTGCCAGCAGTGATATACGACAGGGGCGTACACCCCTCCACTTT
. | TRBJ1-4 | . | TRBV18 | CASSPPSGRSEKLFF | TGTGCCAGCTCACCACCCTCAGGGCGAAGTGAAAAACTGTTTTTT
. | TRBJ2-1 | . | TRBV18 | CASSPSGIGNEQFF | TGTGCCAGCTCACCAAGCGGAATTGGGAATGAGCAGTTCTTC
. | TRBJ2-7 | . | TRBV6-5 | CASSYSRRDREQYF | TGTGCCAGCAGTTACTCCAGGAGGGATAGGGAGCAGTACTTC
. | TRBJ1-2 | . | TRBV7-9 | CASSLGQSYGYTF | TGTGCCAGCAGCTTAGGACAGAGTTATGGCTACACCTTC
TRBD1 | TRBJ1-6 | few | TRBV5-1 | CASSFRDRDNSPLHF | TGCGCCAGCAGCTTCCGGGACAGGGACAATTCACCCCTCCACTTT
TRBD1 | TRBJ2-5 | . | TRBV5-1 | CASSLDRAEETQYF | TGCGCCAGCAGCCTCGACAGGGCTGAAGAGACCCAGTACTTC
. | TRBJ1-2 | . | TRBV7-9 | CASSPWQNYGYTF | TGTGCCAGCAGCCCCTGGCAGAACTATGGCTACACCTTC
TRBD2 | TRBJ2-5 | . | TRBV5-1 | CASSPQPQLAGTRPETQYF | TGCGCCAGCAGCCCCCAACCGCAACTAGCGGGGACCCGCCCGGAGACCCAGTACTTC
. | TRBJ1-1 | . | TRBV9 | CASSVDWGNTEAFF | TGTGCCAGCAGCGTAGATTGGGGGAACACTGAAGCTTTCTTT
. | TRBJ2-7 | medium-sized | TRBV7-9 | CASSQRLGPMDHEQYF | TGTGCCAGCAGCCAGCGGCTAGGACCCATGGACCACGAGCAGTACTTC
. | TRBJ2-3 | . | TRBV2 | CASSLYRSDTQYF | TGTGCCAGCAGTCTATATAGGTCAGATACGCAGTATTTT
TRBD2 | TRBJ2-3 | . | TRBV7-2 | CASSFTSGGTDTQYF | TGTGCCAGCAGCTTTACTAGCGGGGGAACAGATACGCAGTATTTT
. | TRBJ1-3 | . | TRBV5-1 | CASRRDWGPGNTIYF | TGCGCCAGCAGGAGGGACTGGGGACCAGGAAACACCATATATTTT
. | TRBJ2-7 | . | TRBV5-1 | CASSLEVSPNYEQYF | TGCGCCAGCAGCTTGGAGGTATCACCTAACTACGAGCAGTACTTC
. | TRBJ2-3 | medium-sized | TRBV6-6 | CASSSTDTQYF | TGTGCCAGCAGTAGCACAGATACGCAGTATTTT
. | TRBJ2-3 | . | TRBV4-1 | CASSQEGTSTDTQYF | TGCGCCAGCAGCCAAGAGGGGACTAGCACAGATACGCAGTATTTT
TRBD1 | TRBJ1-1 | . | TRBV28 | CASSFQGADPKTEAFF | TGTGCCAGCAGTTTTCAGGGGGCAGATCCTAAGACTGAAGCTTTCTTT
. | TRBJ2-3 | . | TRBV9 | CASSLSTDTQYF | TGTGCCAGCAGCCTTAGCACAGATACGCAGTATTTT
TRBD1 | TRBJ2-5 | few | TRBV5-5 | CASSLAGQKETQYF | TGTGCCAGCAGCTTGGCGGGACAGAAAGAGACCCAGTACTTC
TRBD2 | TRBJ2-7 | . | TRBV5-1 | CASSPGLAGGIYEQYF | TGCGCCAGCAGCCCGGGACTAGCGGGAGGGATCTACGAGCAGTACTTC
. | TRBJ1-6 | . | TRBV15 | CATSILRDSPLHF | TGTGCCACCAGCATTCTAAGAGATTCACCCCTCCACTTT
. | TRBJ2-1 | . | TRBV30 | CAWSRQDNEQFF | TGTGCCTGGAGTCGCCAAGACAATGAGCAGTTCTTC
. | TRBJ2-2 | . | TRBV6-1 | CASSEALYTGELFF | TGTGCCAGCAGTGAAGCGCTGTACACCGGGGAGCTGTTTTTT
TRBD1 | TRBJ1-2 | . | TRBV5-1 | CASSLAGQGARYGYTF | TGCGCCAGCAGCTTGGCGGGTCAGGGGGCACGGTATGGCTACACCTTC
. | TRBJ2-7 | . | TRBV7-8 | CASSLGAGHSYEQYF | TGTGCCAGCAGCTTAGGGGCAGGTCATTCCTACGAGCAGTACTTC
. | TRBJ2-5 | once | TRBV18 | CASSLFSEVQETQYF | TGTGCCAGCTCACTGTTTAGCGAAGTACAAGAGACCCAGTACTTC
. | TRBJ2-1 | . | TRBV6-5 | CASSSEGRNEQFF | TGTGCCAGCAGTTCGGAGGGCCGCAATGAGCAGTTCTTC
. | TRBJ1-1 | . | TRBV6-1 | CASSDSVVPVAFF | TGTGCCAGCAGTGATAGTGTCGTCCCAGTGGCTTTCTTT
. | TRBJ1-3 | . | TRBV21-1 | CASSKARQGDGNTIYF | TGTGCCAGCAGCAAAGCGCGACAGGGGGATGGAAACACCATATATTTT
. | TRBJ2-5 | . | TRBV6-1 | CASSEGKTQYF | TGTGCCAGCAGTGAAGGCAAGACCCAGTACTTC
. | TRBJ2-3 | . | TRBV6-1 | CASNPGGTDTQYF | TGTGCCAGCAATCCGGGGGGCACAGATACGCAGTATTTT
. | TRBJ2-5 | . | TRBV5-6 | CASTRGAGLETQYF | TGTGCCAGCACCCGAGGGGCGGGCCTAGAGACCCAGTACTTC